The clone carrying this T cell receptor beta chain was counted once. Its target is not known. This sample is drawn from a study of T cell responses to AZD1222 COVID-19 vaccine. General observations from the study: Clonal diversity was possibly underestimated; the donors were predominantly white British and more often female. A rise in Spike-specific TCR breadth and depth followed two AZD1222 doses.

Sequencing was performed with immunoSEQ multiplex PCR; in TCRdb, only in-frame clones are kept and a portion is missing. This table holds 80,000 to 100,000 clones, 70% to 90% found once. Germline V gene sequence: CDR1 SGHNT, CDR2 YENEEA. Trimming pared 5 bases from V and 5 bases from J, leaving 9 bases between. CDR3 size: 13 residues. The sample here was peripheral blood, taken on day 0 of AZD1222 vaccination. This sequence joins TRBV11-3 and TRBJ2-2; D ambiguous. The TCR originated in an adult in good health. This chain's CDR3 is CASSLRRTGELFF. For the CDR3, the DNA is TGTGCCAGCAGCCTCAGAAGGACCGGGGAGCTGTTTTTT.